This T cell receptor (beta chain) was captured by sequencing in a study of T-cell reconstitution after alpha-beta-depleted transplantation in children (dated by TCRdb to about 2016). The study in broad terms: Using TCR repertoire profiling, the study quantitatively followed how T-cell immune reconstitution unfolded in children after TCRalphabeta/CD19-depleted allogeneic hematopoietic cell transplantation. Study-level results and caveats: Over subsequent months, a decline in hyperexpanded clone frequencies was noted, and after one year, T-cell counts and TCRbeta diversity were mostly ascribed to newly produced T cells. In some patients, high TCRbeta diversity at day 60 was attributed to recipient T cells and intrathymic progenitors that had survived conditioning. The apparently early alphabetaT-cell count recovery about two months after transplant was reportedly dependent on only several hundred rapidly expanded clones derived from non-depleted graft cells.

Notes on this clonotype: Its antigen is unknown. Base qualities are missing; no much larger clone stands one base away.

Its CDR3 holds 15 amino acids, cysteine through phenylalanine. Only the CDR3 DNA is retained, 45 bases long and in frame from the first base. The germline V gene encodes CDR1 LGHNA and CDR2 YNFKEQ. The junction shows trimming of 1 base on V and 7 bases on J, plus 16 bases between the germline ends. Libraries were constructed by PCR. Sequencing took place on an Illumina HiSeq 2500. To normalize quantification of the TCRbeta repertoire, the TCR libraries were built with molecular barcoding that relied on unique molecular identifiers. TCRdb took the public reads, trimmed them with fastp at Q25, ran MiXCR for clone calling and kept in-frame beta chains. Rows merge per CDR3 protein into single entries with the most common DNA and genes. This sample is represented by approximately 980,000 distinct CDR3 sequences; roughly 29% of them were singletons. The ten top clones hold 25% to 35% of the sample. The sample's treatment or condition label is to be understood as: allogeneic hematopoietic cell transplantation with graft depleted of TCRalphabeta T cells and CD19 B cells. The children who served as transplant recipients had been given grafts of TCRalphabeta/CD19-depleted allogeneic hematopoietic cells.

Sequenced here: PBMCs, mostly from graft donor cells, sampled 360 days after TCRalphabeta/CD19-depleted stem cell transplant. This receptor chain uses TRBV4-2 and TRBJ1-1, with TRBD1 perhaps the D gene, on 5 matching bases. The source of this sequence is a boy in the first two years of life who had a stem cell transplant for SCID, so the T cells may come from the graft donor. The CDR3 corresponds to CASSQGWNGGDEAFF. The DNA reads TGTGCCAGCAGCCAAGGGTGGAACGGGGGGGATGAAGCTTTCTTT.